This T cell receptor (beta chain) originates from a study of shared clonotypes between healthy human individuals. Turning to the study itself: For every donor, three CD4 naive, three CD4 memory, two CD8 naive and one CD8 memory plates were used.

General study points: Non-shared clonotypes had lower generation probabilities than clonotypes shared by all four sorted-subset donors.

This clone was observed a single time. Its antigen is not identified. V was pared by 4 bases and J by 0 bases, with 8 bases between. The V gene's germline CDR1 is SGHNT and CDR2 YYREEE (reference sequence). This CDR3 is 14 amino acids long. Here immunoSEQ multiplex PCR was the method, and the copy in TCRdb shows in-frame clones only, minus some. The repertoire has some 1.1 million clones, approximately 75% of them found once; the top ten carry roughly 0.9%. The study enrolled healthy HIV-negative adults without recent acute infections or vaccinations as donors. This TCR was recovered from a man between 18 and 35 years old in good health. Some clones in this sample may be carry-over from other donors' samples. The chain links TRBV5-4 to TRBJ2-1; D not resolved. Sequencing was done on a sample of memory CD4+ T cells from PBMCs. The subset here: CD45RA-negative fraction. The CDR3: CASSPPSSYNEQFF. The CDR3 nucleotides are TGTGCCAGCAGCCCCCCCAGCTCCTACAATGAGCAGTTCTTC.